What follows are 8 T cell receptor beta chains derived from one specimen sequenced in a study of T cells in Graves' hyperthyroidism and ophthalmopathy. Authors of the study amplified TCR beta CDR3 regions from RNA transcripts. The TCR CDR3 was amplified in a first-round RT-PCR using the HTBI primer set. From the multiplex PCR reads, TCRdb called clonotypes with MiXCR, one entry per CDR3 protein. The repertoire holds about 400,000 distinct CDR3 sequences, with more than 14% as singletons. Sequencing input: blood. The source is a woman in her twenties or thirties with Graves' ophthalmopathy.

The table lists this clonotype with many counts. The chain joins TRBV7-2 to TRBJ2-3; D ambiguous. Germline CDR1 SGHTA, CDR2 FQGNSA. The CDR3 runs to 14 residues. Trimming stripped 5 bases from V and 4 bases from J, with 13 bases between. DNA of the CDR3: TGTGCCAGCAGCGCCCCATTTCGTCCAGATACGCAGTATTTT. Translating it yields CASSAPFRPDTQYF.

This clonotype was seen ten or more times. This rearrangement joins TRBV7-6 to TRBJ1-1; D remains unclear. V lost 5 bases and J lost 1, with 8 bases in between. Germline V lookup: CDR1 SGHVS, CDR2 FNYEAQ. This CDR3 has 13 amino acids. CDR3 amino acids: CASSQAANTEAFF. The CDR3 DNA sequence: TGTGCCAGCAGCCAAGCTGCGAACACTGAAGCTTTCTTT. The full variable domain, its missing parts supplied by reference TRBV7-6 and TRBJ1-1, is GAGVSQSPRYKVTKRGQDVALRCDPISGHVSLYWYRQALGQGPEFLTYFNYEAQQDKSGLPNDRFSAERPEGSISTLTIQRTEQRDSAMYRCASSQAANTEAFFGQGTRLTVV.

This clonotype was recorded many times. The chain links TRBV11-3 to TRBJ2-7, with D perhaps TRBD2 (5 bases). The V and J ends lost 1 base and 6 bases respectively, with 13 bases between them. Per the germline V gene, CDR1 is SGHNT and CDR2 is YENEEA. The CDR3 extends over 14 amino acids. CDR3 bases: TGTGCCAGCAGCTTAGGGGCCGGAGGAGGCGAGCAGTACTTC. It yields the protein CASSLGAGGGEQYF.

This clonotype has only a few counts. The chain recombines TRBV6-1 with TRBJ2-5; 9 bases align to TRBD2. The CDR3 runs to 16 residues. From germline, CDR1 is MNHNS and CDR2 SASEGT. The V and J ends lost 4 bases and 5 bases, in that order; junction bases with no gene match: 11. CDR3 in DNA: TGTGCCAGCAGTGGGGGACTAGGCGGGGGGGGCGAGACCCAGTACTTC. Protein sequence: CASSGGLGGGGETQYF.

This clonotype was seen ten or more times. The V gene is TRBV3-1, the J gene TRBJ2-7; TRBD1 aligns across 9 bases. The CDR3 length is 15 residues. V lost 3 bases to trimming and J lost 0 bases; unmatched junction nucleotides: 3. Germline loops: CDR1 LGHDT, CDR2 YNNKEL (reference sequence). CDR3 in DNA: TGTGCCAGCAGCCATCCGGGACAGGGCTCCTACGAGCAGTACTTC. It specifies CASSHPGQGSYEQYF.

This clonotype was recorded many times. The chain uses TRBV28 and TRBJ2-3; 8 bases are shared with TRBD2. CDR1 MDHEN and CDR2 SYDVKM come from the germline V gene. The CDR3 runs to 13 residues. With 11 bases clipped from V and 3 bases from J, the junction kept 7 bases outside the gene matches. CDR3 sequence reads: CASRGGVTDTQYF. As DNA, the CDR3 is TGTGCCTCCCGGGGGGGTGTTACAGATACGCAGTATTTT.

This clonotype was seen ten or more times. V is TRBV18 and J is TRBJ2-5; TRBD2 matches at 11 bases. With 8 bases clipped from V and 3 bases from J, the junction kept 5 bases outside the gene matches. Per the germline V gene, CDR1 is KGHSH and CDR2 is LQKENI. CDR3 length equals 14 residues. For the CDR3, the DNA is TGTGCCAGCACTCCACTAGCGGGGGAAGAGACCCAGTACTTC. It specifies CASTPLAGEETQYF.

The J gene is TRBJ2-5, the V gene TRBV24-1; 8 bases map to TRBD2. This CDR3 region has 15 residues. The ends lost 5 bases at V and 2 bases at J; junction bases unmatched: 6. CDR1 and CDR2 from the germline V gene are KGHDR and SFDVKD. In DNA, the CDR3 is TGTGCCACCAGTGGAGGTAGCGGGACGCAAGAGACCCAGTACTTC. This codes for CATSGGSGTQETQYF.